Listed below are T cell receptor beta chains from one sample, sequenced in a study of cytomegalovirus exposure and HLA in healthy donors. Some clones are missing from TCRdb's copy, which holds only in-frame ones; the method was immunoSEQ multiplex PCR. This table has 150,000 or so clones, approximately 86% appearing once. The sample taken for sequencing was PBMCs. All receptors come from a man aged 18 to 30 in good health and CMV-seropositive. Each CDR3 is given with its conserved first and last residue. The D gene is left open where the match is weak. Not all rows give a size; the values are once, few, many and, for expanded clones, a class.

TRBJ1-1	TRBV9	NA	NA	CASEATEAFF	TGTGCCAGCGAAGCCACTGAAGCTTTCTTT
TRBJ1-6	TRBV5-4	NA	TRBD1	CASSLEQGNSPLHF	TGTGCCAGCAGCTTGGAACAGGGGAACTCACCCCTCCACTTT
TRBJ1-3	TRBV4-3	NA	TRBD1	CASSLDRVVGNTIYF	TGCGCCAGCAGCCTTGACAGGGTGGTGGGAAACACCATATATTTT
TRBJ1-5	TRBV7-2	NA	NA	CASSLEGHFYSNQPQHF	TGTGCCAGCAGCTTAGAGGGACACTTCTATAGCAATCAGCCCCAGCATTTT
TRBJ2-7	TRBV9	NA	NA	CASSVGNRVDEQYF	TGTGCCAGCAGCGTAGGGAACAGGGTGGATGAGCAGTACTTC
TRBJ1-1	TRBV9	NA	TRBD1	CASSERQGPVAFF	TGTGCCAGCAGCGAGAGACAGGGCCCGGTAGCTTTCTTT
TRBJ1-5	TRBV7-3	NA	NA	CASSIGRNQPQHF	TGTGCCAGCAGCATAGGGAGGAATCAGCCCCAGCATTTT
TRBJ1-1	TRBV6-6	NA	NA	CASSSVGVGTEAFF	TGTGCCAGCAGTTCTGTGGGAGTGGGGACTGAAGCTTTCTTT
TRBJ2-5	TRBV6-5	NA	NA	CASSRKFLGETQYF	TGTGCCAGCAGTCGGAAGTTTTTGGGCGAGACCCAGTACTTC
TRBJ2-1	TRBV4-3	NA	NA	CASSQRGDVSYNEQFF	TGCGCCAGCAGCCAGCGGGGAGACGTCTCCTACAATGAGCAGTTCTTC
TRBJ2-5	TRBV30	NA	NA	CAWSVVETQYF	TGTGCCTGGTCGGTTGTGGAGACCCAGTACTTC
TRBJ1-1	TRBV7-2	NA	TRBD1	CASSSQNRGTEAFF	TGTGCCAGCAGCTCTCAAAACAGGGGCACTGAAGCTTTCTTT
TRBJ1-2	TRBV13	NA	TRBD1	CASSLGPGQGHYGYTF	TGTGCCAGCAGCTTAGGGCCCGGACAGGGACACTATGGCTACACCTTC
TRBJ2-7	TRBV28	NA	TRBD1	CASTDRTHEQYF	TGTGCCAGCACGGACAGGACCCACGAGCAGTACTTC
TRBJ1-5	TRBV30	NA	NA	CAWSGGGIQPQHF	TGTGCCTGGAGTGGCGGGGGAATTCAGCCCCAGCATTTT
TRBJ1-1	TRBV5-8	NA	NA	CASSLVHQGNTEAFF	TGTGCCAGCAGCTTGGTACATCAGGGGAACACTGAAGCTTTCTTT
TRBJ1-1	TRBV21-1	few	NA	CASSRRGENTEAFF	TGTGCCAGCAGCCGGCGGGGTGAGAACACTGAAGCTTTCTTT
TRBJ2-7	TRBV6-6	NA	NA	CASTDGQGGSYEQYF	TGTGCCAGCACCGACGGGCAGGGTGGGTCCTACGAGCAGTACTTC
TRBJ2-2	TRBV6-5	NA	NA	CASSYSREYGELFF	TGTGCCAGCAGTTACTCGAGGGAGTACGGGGAGCTGTTTTTT
TRBJ1-5	TRBV19	NA	NA	CASSQGFSQPQHF	TGTGCCAGTAGTCAGGGGTTTAGTCAGCCCCAGCATTTT
TRBJ1-2	TRBV30	NA	NA	CACLGCNAVGYTF	TGTGCCTGTCTGGGCTGTAACGCAGTTGGCTACACCTTC
TRBJ1-1	TRBV13	NA	NA	CASSLVSLGRANTEAFF	TGTGCCAGCAGCTTAGTCTCTCTCGGGCGGGCGAACACTGAAGCTTTCTTT
TRBJ2-7	TRBV4-2	once	NA	CASSQVSHEQYF	TGTGCCAGCAGCCAAGTCTCCCACGAGCAGTACTTC
TRBJ1-1	TRBV18	NA	NA	CASSRGENTEAFF	TGTGCCAGCTCACGGGGGGAGAACACTGAAGCTTTCTTT
TRBJ2-3	TRBV2	NA	TRBD2	CASRTSGSDTQYF	TGTGCCAGCAGAACTAGCGGGAGTGATACGCAGTATTTT
TRBJ2-2	TRBV28	NA	NA	CASSLSGTGELFF	TGTGCCAGCAGTTTGTCCGGGACCGGGGAGCTGTTTTTT
TRBJ1-5	TRBV27	NA	NA	CASSPQRGQPQHF	TGTGCCAGCAGTCCCCAAAGGGGTCAGCCCCAGCATTTT
TRBJ1-1	TRBV6-5	NA	NA	CASSYWRGRNTEAFF	TGTGCCAGCAGTTACTGGAGGGGACGGAACACTGAAGCTTTCTTT
TRBJ2-7	TRBV5-6	NA	NA	CASSLPSSSYEQYF	TGTGCCAGCAGCTTACCGAGTAGCTCCTACGAGCAGTACTTC
TRBJ2-7	TRBV11-2	NA	TRBD1	CASSPDRGEQYF	TGTGCCAGCAGCCCGGACAGGGGCGAGCAGTACTTC
TRBJ1-5	TRBV4-1	few	NA	CASSRQGANQPQHF	TGCGCCAGCAGCCGGCAGGGCGCAAATCAGCCCCAGCATTTT
TRBJ1-1	TRBV7-2	NA	NA	CASSSTGNEAFF	TGTGCCAGCAGCTCAACAGGGAATGAAGCTTTCTTT
TRBJ2-1	TRBV28	NA	TRBD2	CASSSVAGGPGEQFF	TGTGCCAGCAGTTCCGTGGCGGGAGGGCCAGGGGAGCAGTTCTTC
TRBJ1-6	TRBV19	NA	NA	CASSIGESPLHF	TGTGCCAGTAGTATAGGCGAATCACCCCTCCACTTT
TRBJ1-2	TRBV5-1	NA	TRBD1	CASMGQGQNGYTF	TGCGCCAGCATGGGACAGGGACAAAATGGCTACACCTTC
TRBJ1-1	TRBV6-5	NA	TRBD1	CASSYSWQGGTEAFF	TGTGCCAGCAGTTACTCTTGGCAGGGGGGCACTGAAGCTTTCTTT
TRBJ2-7	TRBV11-3	NA	NA	CASSLVELMLYRGEQYF	TGTGCCAGCAGCTTAGTTGAGTTGATGCTTTACAGAGGGGAGCAGTACTTC
TRBJ2-7	TRBV7-8	NA	TRBD2	CASRPTSGSSYEQYF	TGTGCCAGCAGGCCGACTAGCGGGAGCTCCTACGAGCAGTACTTC
TRBJ1-5	TRBV6-1	NA	TRBD1	CASSLLGQGDQPQHF	TGTGCCAGCAGCCTTCTGGGACAGGGGGATCAGCCCCAGCATTTT
TRBJ1-5	TRBV30	NA	TRBD1	CAWSTGQYYQPQHF	TGTGCCTGGAGTACGGGACAGTATTATCAGCCCCAGCATTTT
TRBJ1-2	TRBV18	NA	NA	CASSRGDRNYGYTF	TGTGCCAGCTCACGAGGAGATAGGAACTATGGCTACACCTTC